The 26 T cell receptor beta chains reported below all come from one sample, sequenced in a study of monozygotic twins with inflammatory bowel disease. TCRdb re-called the 5' RACE reads; one entry per CDR3 protein, DNA not given. The sample has approximately 400,000 distinct CDR3 sequences, and its top ten clones hold 2% to 3%. The sample comprised blood. The receptors were sampled from a human donor with ulcerative colitis or Crohn's disease, or a healthy co-twin of an affected twin (not recorded which).

The V gene is TRBV20-1, the J gene TRBJ1-2; TCRdb's D gene call, TRBD1, goes unchecked for lack of DNA. Per the germline V gene, CDR1 is DFQATT and CDR2 is SNEGSKA (reference sequence). The CDR3 runs 14 residues. This CDR3 is CSARRDRTTGGYTF.

The CDR3 spells CSATGTGGSYEQYF. The chain employs TRBV20-1 and TRBJ2-7; as DNA is missing, the TRBD1 call by TCRdb cannot be tested. The CDR3 runs 14 residues. The germline V gene encodes CDR1 DFQATT and CDR2 SNEGSKA (reference sequence).

V gene TRBV19 combines with J gene TRBJ2-1; the D gene TCRdb calls, TRBD2, cannot be checked with no DNA. The V gene's germline CDR1 is LNHDA and CDR2 SQIVND (reference sequence). The CDR3 extends over 19 amino acids. CDR3 region: CASRMKSAGGSPMEVGLFF.

The V call is TRBV6-1, the J call TRBJ1-6; the D call from TCRdb, TRBD1, cannot be confirmed without DNA. The CDR3 sequence is 14 residues long. In germline, CDR1 is MNHNS, CDR2 SASEGT. CDR3 sequence reads: CASSRKGGNSPLHF.

The rearrangement links TRBV28 to TRBJ2-5; there is no DNA to check the TCRdb D call of TRBD2. Germline V CDR1 and CDR2: MDHEN, SYDVKM. The length of the CDR3 is 18 residues. The CDR3 sequence: CASTPSFPTSGRAVTQYF.

The CDR3 loop is CASSPGTGFRNSPLHF. The chain links TRBV7-2 to TRBJ1-6; TCRdb names TRBD1, which stays unverified in the absence of DNA. From germline, CDR1 is SGHTA and CDR2 FQGNSA. This CDR3 region has 16 residues.

This chain uses TRBV7-2 with TRBJ2-7; TCRdb calls TRBD1, which cannot be checked without DNA. Germline CDR1 reads SGHTA; CDR2 reads FQGNSA. This CDR3 region has 15 residues. The CDR3: CASSPTGTEPYEQYF.

The chain employs TRBV6-5 and TRBJ2-1; the D gene TCRdb calls, TRBD1, cannot be checked with no DNA. Germline V CDR1 and CDR2: MNHEY, SVGAGI. The CDR3 runs to 14 residues. The CDR3 loop is CASSYSGTGPEQFF.

V and J are TRBV20-1 and TRBJ2-5. The CDR3 runs 13 residues. CDR1 and CDR2 from the germline V gene are DFQATT and SNEGSKA (reference sequence). The CDR3 loop reads CSARVAVQETQYF.

V is TRBV20-1 and J is TRBJ1-2. The germline CDR1 and CDR2 sequences are DFQATT and SNEGSKA (reference sequence). The CDR3 has 14 residues. CDR3 in amino acids: CSARDKGRIYGYTF.

V and J are TRBV24-1 and TRBJ2-1; TCRdb calls TRBD2, which cannot be checked without DNA. The CDR3 sequence is 15 residues long. Germline V CDR1 and CDR2: KGHDR, SFDVKD. The CDR3 here is CATSETSGVAREQFF.

The rearrangement links TRBV4-3 to TRBJ2-1; the D call from TCRdb, TRBD2, cannot be confirmed without DNA. Germline loops: CDR1 LGHNA, CDR2 YSLEER. The CDR3 runs to 16 residues. This CDR3 reads CASSPGPGRARGEQFF.

The gene calls are TRBV7-8 and TRBJ2-2; lacking DNA, the TRBD1 call made by TCRdb goes unchecked. The CDR3 has 17 amino acids. The V gene's germline CDR1 is SGHVS and CDR2 FQNEAQ. The CDR3 here is CASSFRRTGKITGELFF.

This chain's CDR3 is CASSGRDSAYEQYF. The gene calls are TRBV25-1 and TRBJ2-7; TCRdb calls TRBD2, which cannot be checked without DNA. The germline V gene encodes CDR1 MGHDK and CDR2 SYGVNS. CDR3 length: 14 amino acids.

This chain connects TRBV9 to TRBJ2-5; as DNA is missing, the TRBD2 call by TCRdb cannot be tested. CDR1 is SGDLS, CDR2 YYNGEE, per germline. This CDR3 region has 18 residues. The CDR3: CASSVEMYGTSAKETQYF.

The J gene is TRBJ2-3, the V gene TRBV10-2; as DNA is missing, the TRBD1 call by TCRdb cannot be tested. Germline loops: CDR1 WSHSY, CDR2 SAAADI. This CDR3 spans 14 amino acids. The CDR3 sequence: CASRDTGVSDTQYF.

The V and J genes are TRBV7-8 and TRBJ2-7. The CDR3 runs 14 residues. CDR1 is SGHVS, CDR2 FQNEAQ, per germline. This CDR3 is CASSLGSRVSEQYF.

This chain uses TRBV20-1 with TRBJ2-2; TCRdb calls TRBD1, which cannot be checked without DNA. Per the germline V gene, CDR1 is DFQATT and CDR2 is SNEGSKA (reference sequence). There are 16 residues in the CDR3. The chain's CDR3 is CSARPSGGEITGELFF.

V and J are TRBV29-1 and TRBJ2-7; the TCRdb D gene call, TRBD2, has no DNA to confirm it. The CDR3 sequence is 14 residues long. CDR1 and CDR2 from the germline V gene are SQVTM and ANQGSEA. This CDR3 is CSVSSGTRQLEQYF.

The chain recombines TRBV12-3 or TRBV12-4 with TRBJ2-3; TCRdb's D call of TRBD1 is untestable without DNA. The CDR3 contains 15 residues. CDR3 in amino acids: CASSTSGGYTDTQYF.

The chain is built from TRBV7-2 and TRBJ2-5; TCRdb's assignment of TRBD1 cannot be checked, as there is no DNA. The CDR3 loop spans 18 amino acids. Germline V gene data show CDR1 as SGHTA and CDR2 as FQGNSA. This CDR3 is CASSLGRGRETYQETQYF.

V gene TRBV1 combines with J gene TRBJ1-1; TCRdb gives TRBD1 as the D gene, but with no DNA this cannot be confirmed. TRBV1 is classified as a pseudogene. This CDR3 is 14 amino acids long. CDR3: CTSSQGRGLSEAFF.

J is TRBJ2-7 and V is TRBV19; the TCRdb D gene call, TRBD1, has no DNA to confirm it. Germline CDR1 LNHDA, CDR2 SQIVND (reference sequence). CDR3 size: 14 residues. CDR3 residues: CASSTQTGVAEQYF.

This chain connects TRBV18 to TRBJ2-6; TCRdb's D call of TRBD1 is untestable without DNA. This CDR3 has 18 amino acids. Germline V gene lookup returns CDR1 KGHSH and CDR2 LQKENI. The CDR3 region is CASSSLGQGGFGANVLTF.

This chain joins TRBV7-2 and TRBJ2-3. The V gene's germline CDR1 is SGHTA and CDR2 FQGNSA. This CDR3 spans 14 amino acids. The CDR3 here is CANSLSRRSDTQYF.

The chain joins TRBV24-1 to TRBJ2-2; without DNA, the TCRdb call of TRBD1 cannot be checked. Germline assignment: CDR1 KGHDR and CDR2 SFDVKD. The CDR3 spans 15 residues. The CDR3 is CATSDAGQGTGELFF.